This TCR beta chain was captured by sequencing in a study of OX40 agonist ivuxolimab in advanced cancers. Study-level background: Three patients, one with hepatocellular carcinoma and two with cutaneous melanoma, responded partially. The study, taken as a whole, reports: No antigen was identified for the clonally expanded peripheral T cells. In CD8+ T cells, expanded clones were on average more numerous than in CD4+.

Comments on this clone: Its antigen remains unknown.

Using immunoSEQ multiplex PCR, the repertoire was profiled, and TCRdb retains in-frame clones only, with some absent. The sample consists of some 11,000 clones, roughly three quarters of them appearing once. The CDR3 totals 14 residues. The V gene end was trimmed by 4 bases and the J gene end by 3 bases; junction bases not matched to a gene: 5. CDR1 and CDR2 from the germline V gene are SGDLS and YYNGEE. Source: CD4+ or CD8+ T cells sorted from blood, taken in a trial of the OX40 agonist ivuxolimab. The TCR was taken from an adult with an advanced solid tumor such as melanoma, head and neck, liver or kidney cancer. The genes are TRBV9 and TRBJ2-3; 7 nucleotides align to TRBD2. The CDR3 DNA is TGTGCCAGCAGCTCGCGGGGGTTAACAGATACGCAGTATTTT. Its translation: CASSSRGLTDTQYF.